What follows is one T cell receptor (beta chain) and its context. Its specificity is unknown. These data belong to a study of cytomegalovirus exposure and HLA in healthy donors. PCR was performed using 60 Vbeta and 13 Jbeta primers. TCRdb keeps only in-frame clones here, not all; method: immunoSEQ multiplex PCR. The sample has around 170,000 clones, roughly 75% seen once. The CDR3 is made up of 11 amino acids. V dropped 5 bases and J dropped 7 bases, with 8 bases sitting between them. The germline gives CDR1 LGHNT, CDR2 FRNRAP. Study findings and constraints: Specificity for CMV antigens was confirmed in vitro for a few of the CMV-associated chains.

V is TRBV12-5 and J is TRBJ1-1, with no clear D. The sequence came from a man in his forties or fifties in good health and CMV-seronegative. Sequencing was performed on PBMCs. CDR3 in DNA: TGTGCTAGTGGTGTCGCTAATGAAGCTTTCTTT. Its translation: CASGVANEAFF.